This T cell receptor beta chain was identified during a study of cytomegalovirus exposure and HLA in healthy donors. Broader study findings: CMV antigen specificity was confirmed in vitro for three CMV-associated chains.

The CDR3 extends over 13 amino acids. Germline lookup yields CDR1 SGHNT and CDR2 YYREEE (reference sequence). The V end was cut by 4 bases, the J end by 4 bases, with 11 bases between. Here immunoSEQ multiplex PCR was the method, and the copy in TCRdb shows in-frame clones only, minus some. The sample has 50,000 to 65,000 clones; over 90% are singletons. Details on this clone: Its antigen remains unidentified.

Sequencing was performed on PBMCs. The sequence was collected from a woman aged 18-29 years in good health and CMV-seropositive. V usage is TRBV5-4 and J usage is TRBJ2-5, with D hard to call. Here the CDR3 DNA reads TGTGCCAGCAGCCAGGCCCCCAGAGAGACCCAGTACTTC. Protein sequence: CASSQAPRETQYF.